A single sample gave rise to the 8 T cell receptor beta chains below, sequenced in a study of T cell repertoires in cytomegalovirus infection. Their recognized antigens are unknown. In TCRdb, the reads were re-called with MiXCR into one record per CDR3 protein. The sample lists some 920,000 distinct CDR3 sequences, 30% to 40% seen once, with 13% in the top ten. The source material was cultured CD8+ T cells from PBMCs, sampled from culture after CMV antigen stimulation. These receptor sequences come from a human donor in good health (CMV status not recorded). Some clones in this sample may be carry-over from other donors' samples.

This clonotype has ten or more counts. The genes are TRBV7-2 and TRBJ1-5; D is unclear. The CDR3 extends over 15 amino acids. The germline CDR1 and CDR2 sequences are SGHTA and FQGNSA. The ends were cut back, 5 bases at V and 0 bases at J, with 11 bases in the middle. The CDR3 bases are TGTGCCAGCAGCCGAGACCAATATAGCAATCAGCCCCAGCATTTT. Protein product: CASSRDQYSNQPQHF.

Worth noting for this clonotype: It may be a read error: a sequence one base away is much more abundant. The chain has TRBV7-1 and TRBJ2-4; D might be TRBD1 (6 bases). TRBV7-1 is assigned to the ORF class and has an uncertain function. The CDR3 totals 17 residues. CDR3 loop: CVSTISAGELPKNIQYF. The CDR3 DNA follows: TGTGTCAGCACCATTTCGGCAGGGGAACTACCCAAAAACATTCAGTACTTC.

The chain employs TRBV28 and TRBJ1-4; D is unclear. The CDR3 loop spans 13 amino acids. Per germline, CDR1 MDHEN and CDR2 SYDVKM. The V and J ends lost 5 bases and 7 bases respectively, with 11 bases between them. DNA of the CDR3: TGTGCCAGCAGTCCACGGAGAGGTGAAAAACTGTTTTTT. This codes for CASSPRRGEKLFF.

The rearrangement links TRBV7-9 to TRBJ2-3, with 11 nucleotides matching TRBD2. The J segment lost 1 base and the V segment lost 5 bases, leaving 11 bases of the junction unmatched. Germline V gives CDR1 SEHNR, CDR2 FQNEAQ (reference sequence). This CDR3 comprises 18 residues. The CDR3 DNA reads TGTGCCAGCAGCCCTCCCAACGTACTAGCGGGGGGCACAGATACGCAGTATTTT. It specifies CASSPPNVLAGGTDTQYF.

This clonotype was found a few times. This chain connects TRBV7-9 to TRBJ2-3; no clear D. CDR3 length equals 15 residues. Germline-derived CDR1 and CDR2 are SEHNR and FQNEAQ (reference sequence). V was clipped by 4 bases and J by 6 bases, with 17 bases between them. The CDR3 protein is CASSSGFGRSDTQYF. DNA for the CDR3: TGTGCCAGCAGCTCTGGATTCGGTCGTAGTGATACGCAGTATTTT.

This clonotype was detected a few times. This chain connects TRBV19 to TRBJ1-5; D unclear. Looked up from germline, CDR1 is LNHDA and CDR2 is SQIVND (reference sequence). Trimming took 3 bases from V and 3 from J, leaving 3 bases between them. This CDR3 is 12 amino acids long. The CDR3 DNA reads as TGTGCCAGTAGTATCATCAATCAGCCCCAGCATTTT. This translates into CASSIINQPQHF.

The chain joins TRBV12-3 or TRBV12-4 to TRBJ1-2; maybe TRBD1 (6 bases). V lost 3 bases to trimming and J lost 2 bases, with 16 bases between them. This CDR3 is 16 amino acids long. The DNA for the CDR3 is TGTGCCAGCAGTTTCCCTTCACAGGGTCCCAACTATGGCTACACCTTC. Its protein product is CASSFPSQGPNYGYTF.

The chain is built from TRBV6-6 and TRBJ2-7; D is undetermined. V shed 5 bases and J shed 5 bases, with 19 bases lying between them. This CDR3 is 15 amino acids long. The germline V gene encodes CDR1 MNHNY and CDR2 SVGAGI (reference sequence). Written as DNA, the CDR3 is TGTGCCAGCAGTGGAGTCGAAGGAGCCACCCACGAGCAGTACTTC. Amino acids: CASSGVEGATHEQYF.